This TCR beta chain was identified in a study of CD8 T cells in Susac syndrome. From blood CD8+ and CD4+ T cells, TCR beta sequences were generated. The multiple sclerosis control group comprised treatment-naive patients with stable or active relapsing-remitting disease. Through negative isolation, CD4+ and CD8+ T cells were obtained, while TEMRA cells were enriched using FACS. The RNA, about 0.45 to 1 ug, was put through reverse transcription using random hexamers. The CDR3 of TCR beta was amplified by immunoSEQ multiplex PCR across 54 Vbeta and 13 Jbeta. TCRdb reanalysed the immunoSEQ multiplex PCR reads using MiXCR and keeps one entry per CDR3 protein. Of 120,000 or so distinct CDR3 sequences in the sample, around 94% were seen once. The CDR3 covers 11 residues. In germline, CDR1 is GTSNPN, CDR2 SVGIG (reference sequence). V lost 0 bases and J 6 bases, leaving 2 bases between the germline ends.

Sequences were obtained from CD4+ T cells from PBMCs. This chain links TRBV30 with TRBJ2-2; D call uncertain. This clonotype was sampled from a human donor with multiple sclerosis. The CDR3 sequence: CAWSVPGELFF. The CDR3 DNA follows: TGTGCCTGGAGTGTACCCGGGGAGCTGTTTTTT.